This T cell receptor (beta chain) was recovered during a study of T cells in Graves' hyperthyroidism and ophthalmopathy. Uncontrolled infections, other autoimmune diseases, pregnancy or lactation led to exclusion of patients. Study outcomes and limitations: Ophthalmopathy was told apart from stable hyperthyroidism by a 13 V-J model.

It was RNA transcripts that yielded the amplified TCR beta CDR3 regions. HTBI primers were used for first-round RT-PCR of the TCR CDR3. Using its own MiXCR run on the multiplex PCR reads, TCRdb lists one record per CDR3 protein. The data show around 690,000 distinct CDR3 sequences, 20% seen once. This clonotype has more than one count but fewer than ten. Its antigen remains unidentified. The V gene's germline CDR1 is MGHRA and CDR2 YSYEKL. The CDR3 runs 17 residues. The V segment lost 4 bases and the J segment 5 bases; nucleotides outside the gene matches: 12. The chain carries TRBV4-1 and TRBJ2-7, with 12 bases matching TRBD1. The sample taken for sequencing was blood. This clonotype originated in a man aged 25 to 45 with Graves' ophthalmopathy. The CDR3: CASSPKSTGTGGHEQYF. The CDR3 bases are TGCGCCAGCAGCCCAAAGTCCACCGGGACAGGGGGCCACGAGCAGTACTTC.